Detailed here is one T cell receptor (beta chain). As yet, its antigen is unknown. This sample stems from a study of cytomegalovirus exposure and HLA in healthy donors. The study, taken as a whole, reports: Later, an analysis showed that TCR beta chains associated with HLA were more clonally expanded than others that were equally common. Sequencing depth across donors, presence/absence analyses assumed, was roughly uniform. By a later analysis, the bulk of CMV-associated TCR beta chains appeared HLA-restricted.

The PCR ran on 60 Vbeta and 13 Jbeta primers. The data were produced by immunoSEQ multiplex PCR, yet TCRdb's version contains in-frame clones alone and is incomplete. Among roughly 200,000 clones listed, 70% to 80% were seen once. Per the germline V gene, CDR1 is MNHEY and CDR2 is SVGAGI. The V segment lost 0 bases and the J segment 2 bases; nucleotides outside the gene matches: 6. CDR3 size: 16 residues. The genes are TRBV6-5 and TRBJ2-7; 8 bases fit TRBD1. The origin of this receptor is a woman aged 25 to 45 in good health and CMV-seropositive. Sequencing was done on a sample of PBMCs. CDR3 region: CASSYSATGAAYEQYF. In DNA, the CDR3 is TGTGCCAGCAGTTACTCGGCGACAGGGGCTGCCTACGAGCAGTACTTC.